These 3 T cell receptor beta chains were sequenced from one sample in a study of CD8 T cells in Susac syndrome. Random-hexamer reverse transcription was applied to roughly 0.45 to 1 ug RNA. TCRdb analysed the immunoSEQ multiplex PCR reads with MiXCR anew, one entry per CDR3 protein. The sample consists of more than 110,000 distinct CDR3 sequences, nearly 95% of them appearing once. The sample consisted of CD8+ T cells from PBMCs. These TCRs come from a human donor in good health.

The gene calls are TRBV29-1 and TRBJ2-1; 8 bases fit TRBD2. Losses at the gene ends were 3 bases for V and 6 bases for J; bases not matched to a gene: 7. Germline-derived CDR1 and CDR2 are SQVTM and ANQGSEA. The CDR3 runs to 14 residues. For the CDR3, the DNA is TGCAGCGTTGATGGGGCGGGGGGCCTCAATGAGCAGTTCTTC. Encoded protein: CSVDGAGGLNEQFF.

This sequence joins TRBV2 and TRBJ2-1; 13 bases match TRBD2. This CDR3 comprises 15 residues. Germline V gene data show CDR1 as SNHLY and CDR2 as FYNNEI. V lost 5 bases and J lost 8; bases outside the gene matches: 6. The CDR3 is CASSWTSGSLDEQFF. DNA of the CDR3: TGTGCCAGCAGTTGGACTAGCGGGAGTTTGGATGAGCAGTTCTTC.

V gene TRBV29-1 combines with J gene TRBJ2-3; no clear D. This CDR3 spans 12 amino acids. The germline V and J ends were trimmed by 4 bases and 2 bases, with 7 bases remaining between them. The germline CDR1 and CDR2 sequences are SQVTM and ANQGSEA. The CDR3 here is CSVGDHTDTQYF. As DNA, the CDR3 is TGCAGCGTTGGTGACCACACAGATACGCAGTATTTT.